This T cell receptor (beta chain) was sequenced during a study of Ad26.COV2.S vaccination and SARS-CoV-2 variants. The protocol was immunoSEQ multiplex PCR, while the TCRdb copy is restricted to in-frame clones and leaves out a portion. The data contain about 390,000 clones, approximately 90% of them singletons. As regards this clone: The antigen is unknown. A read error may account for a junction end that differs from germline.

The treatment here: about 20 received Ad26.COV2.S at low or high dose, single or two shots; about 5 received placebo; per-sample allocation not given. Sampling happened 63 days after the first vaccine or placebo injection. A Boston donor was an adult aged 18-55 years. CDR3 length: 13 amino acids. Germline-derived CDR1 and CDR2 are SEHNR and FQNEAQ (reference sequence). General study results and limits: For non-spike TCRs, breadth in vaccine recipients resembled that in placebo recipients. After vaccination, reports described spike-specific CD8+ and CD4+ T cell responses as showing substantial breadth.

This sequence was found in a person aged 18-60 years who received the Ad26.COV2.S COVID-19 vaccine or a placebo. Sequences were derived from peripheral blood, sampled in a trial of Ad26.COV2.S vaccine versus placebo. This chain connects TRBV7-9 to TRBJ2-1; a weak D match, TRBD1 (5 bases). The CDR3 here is CACRAGGRSEQFF. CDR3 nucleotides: TGTGCCTGCAGGGCAGGCGGAAGGTCTGAGCAGTTCTTC.